Included here is one TCR beta chain sequence, with context. This entry comes from a study of blood T cell repertoires in COVID-19. About the research overall: PBMCs, B-cell-depleted T cells, or T cells provided the cDNA or gDNA that made up the material.

Original handling: How many nucleated cells were present was estimated from reference gene primer amplification. TCRdb's copy holds only in-frame clones and misses some; the assay was immunoSEQ multiplex PCR. Clone size and V and J calls were adopted from that table, with D and trimming inferred from the DNA. The profile shows under 130,000 clones, approximately 70% of them singletons. Losses at the gene ends were 4 bases for V and 1 base for J; bases not matched to a gene: 10. The length of the CDR3 is 16 residues. CDR1 and CDR2 from the germline V gene are SQVTM and ANQGSEA. The sequence derives from a man older than 75 with acute or convalescent COVID-19. The J gene is TRBJ2-7, the V gene TRBV29-1, with 10 positions matching TRBD2. Sequenced: peripheral blood. CDR3 amino acids: CSVGGSIAGGSYEQYF. The CDR3 coding sequence is TGCAGCGTTGGGGGTTCAATAGCGGGAGGATCCTACGAGCAGTACTTC.